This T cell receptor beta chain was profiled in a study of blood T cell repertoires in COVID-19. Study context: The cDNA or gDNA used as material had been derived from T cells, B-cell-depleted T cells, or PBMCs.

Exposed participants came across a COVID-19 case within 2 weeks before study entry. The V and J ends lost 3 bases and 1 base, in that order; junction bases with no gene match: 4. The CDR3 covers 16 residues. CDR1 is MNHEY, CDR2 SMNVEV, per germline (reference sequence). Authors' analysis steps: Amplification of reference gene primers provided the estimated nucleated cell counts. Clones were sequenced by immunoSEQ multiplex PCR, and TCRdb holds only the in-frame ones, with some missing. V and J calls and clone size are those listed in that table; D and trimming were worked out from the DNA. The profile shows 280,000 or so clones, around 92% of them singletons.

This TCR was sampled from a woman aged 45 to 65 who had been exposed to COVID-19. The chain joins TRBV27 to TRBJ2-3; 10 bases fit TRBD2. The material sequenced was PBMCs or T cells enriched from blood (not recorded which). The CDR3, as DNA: TGTGCCAGCAGTTTGGATCTAGCGGGGGGCACAGATACGCAGTATTTT. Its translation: CASSLDLAGGTDTQYF.